One and the same sample provided the 10 T cell receptor beta chains below, sequenced in a study of cytomegalovirus exposure and HLA in healthy donors. A multiplex PCR was run with 60 Vbeta primers and 13 Jbeta primers. Produced via immunoSEQ multiplex PCR; TCRdb's table is partial and in-frame only. This table holds under 200,000 clones, roughly four fifths found once. The specimen sequenced was PBMCs. These receptors all stem from a man aged 25-40 years in good health and CMV-seronegative.

The V gene is TRBV9, the J gene TRBJ2-7, with no clear D. Germline assignment: CDR1 SGDLS and CDR2 YYNGEE. This CDR3 has 15 residues. V was shortened by 0 bases and J by 0 bases, with 10 bases between the two germline ends. CDR3 DNA: TGTGCCAGCAGCGTAGGGCAGGCCCCCTCCTACGAGCAGTACTTC. This sequence encodes CASSVGQAPSYEQYF.

This chain connects TRBV7-3 to TRBJ2-7; TRBD2 might be the D (5 bases). The V end was cut by 2 bases, the J end by 0 bases, with 11 bases between. CDR1 and CDR2 (germline): SGHTA, FQGTGA. This CDR3 comprises 15 residues. CDR3 region: CASSLFPGNSYEQYF. Here the CDR3 DNA reads TGTGCCAGCAGCTTATTCCCGGGGAACTCCTACGAGCAGTACTTC.

The chain uses TRBV5-4 and TRBJ2-1; D possibly corresponds to TRBD2 (5 bases). Germline V CDR1 and CDR2: SGHNT, YYREEE (reference sequence). The germline V and J ends were trimmed by 4 bases and 9 bases, with 17 bases remaining between them. This CDR3 contains 14 residues. The CDR3 is CASSKLDEVSEQFF. As DNA, the CDR3 is TGTGCCAGCAGCAAACTAGACGAGGTCAGTGAGCAGTTCTTC.

This clone was observed a single time. The chain employs TRBV6-1 and TRBJ2-3, with 9 bases identical to TRBD2. V was clipped by 0 bases and J by 4 bases; unmatched bases: 8. The CDR3 totals 17 residues. The germline CDR1 and CDR2 sequences are MNHNS and SASEGT. The CDR3 protein is CASSEAFGLAGSDTQYF. CDR3 DNA: TGTGCCAGCAGTGAAGCATTCGGGCTAGCGGGGTCAGATACGCAGTATTTT.

The chain uses TRBV28 and TRBJ2-5, with 7 bases fitting TRBD1. The CDR3 has 15 amino acids. CDR1 is MDHEN and CDR2 is SYDVKM in the germline V gene. The junction had 9 bases not matched to a gene; V was cut back by 3 bases and J by 5 bases. The CDR3 spells CASSLYQGVVETQYF. CDR3 coding DNA: TGTGCCAGCAGTTTGTACCAGGGGGTGGTTGAGACCCAGTACTTC.

The chain combines TRBV7-8 with TRBJ2-1; no firm D call. The V end lost 0 bases, the J end lost 3 bases, and 9 bases lay between the germline ends. Germline V gene lookup returns CDR1 SGHVS and CDR2 FQNEAQ. This CDR3 has 15 residues. CDR3 DNA sequence: TGTGCCAGCAGCTTAGCGGCAGGTGACTACAATGAGCAGTTCTTC. It specifies CASSLAAGDYNEQFF. Variable domain in full (rest from reference TRBV7-8 and TRBJ2-1): GAGVSQSPRYKVAKRGQDVALRCDPISGHVSLFWYQQALGQGPEFLTYFQNEAQLDKSGLPSDRFFAERPEGSVSTLKIQRTQQEDSAVYLCASSLAAGDYNEQFFGPGTRLTVL.

The chain is built from TRBV2 and TRBJ2-7; TRBD1 aligns across 10 bases. The CDR3 runs 16 residues. Germline CDR1 is SNHLY and CDR2 is FYNNEI. V trimming: 6 bases; J trimming: 3 bases; junction bases outside the gene matches: 11. As DNA, the CDR3 is TGTGCCAGCAGAGCTGAACGGGACAGGGGTCTCTACGAGCAGTACTTC. This codes for CASRAERDRGLYEQYF.

V is TRBV30 and J is TRBJ1-5; D is uncertain. Germline loops: CDR1 GTSNPN, CDR2 SVGIG (reference sequence). V was shortened by 0 bases and J by 4 bases, with 10 bases between the two germline ends. This CDR3 is 14 amino acids long. The CDR3 DNA follows: TGTGCCTGGAGTGTAGGTACAGAGAATCAGCCCCAGCATTTT. It specifies CAWSVGTENQPQHF.

In its sample, this clone was seen a few times. The chain couples TRBV9 to TRBJ1-2; no clear D. Germline-derived CDR1 and CDR2 are SGDLS and YYNGEE. The CDR3 loop spans 16 amino acids. The V end was cut by 0 bases, the J end by 6 bases, with 18 bases between. The CDR3 sequence: CASSVDPNEGRDGYTF. CDR3 nucleotide sequence: TGTGCCAGCAGCGTAGACCCGAACGAGGGTCGAGATGGCTACACCTTC.

The chain links TRBV6-1 to TRBJ2-5, with TRBD1 as a possible D gene (6 bases). This CDR3 region has 15 residues. V was clipped by 3 bases and J by 1 base, with 12 bases between them. Germline CDR1 MNHNS, CDR2 SASEGT. The CDR3 DNA reads as TGTGCCAGCAGTGATCTTGGGGGCGGCCAAGAGACCCAGTACTTC. This encodes CASSDLGGGQETQYF.